This TCR delta chain was identified during a study of Vδ1+ human thymocytes. Extracted RNA was reverse transcribed into cDNA. The CDR3 regions were amplified by multiplex PCR from V-gene primers to a constant-region primer. TCRdb called clones anew from the multiplex PCR reads with CATT. The sample gives about 54,000 delta-chain clones, 15% to 20% of which show up once; approximately 0.5% is in the top ten. Points on this clone: Its cognate antigen is unknown.

The ends were cut back, 2 bases at V and 0 bases at J, with 19 bases in the middle. The CDR3 is 18 residues long. Germline loops: CDR1 TSWWSYY, CDR2 QGS. Study conclusions and caveats: Thymic TRG and TRD repertoires appeared highly polyclonal.

Sequencing was carried out using Vdelta1+ gamma-delta thymocytes from the thymus. Subset reported: FACS-sorted CD3+ TCRalphabeta- TCRVdelta1+ TCRVdelta2- thymocytes. V usage is TRDV1 and J usage is TRDJ1, with a weak D call TRDD2 (5 bases). The clonotype comes from a boy under two years old who had congenital heart surgery. The CDR3 loop reads CALGELGPTCPDTDKLIF. CDR3 in DNA: TGTGCTCTTGGGGAATTGGGACCTACCTGTCCCGACACCGATAAACTCATCTTT.